This is a list of T cell receptor beta chains from one sample in a study of Graves' ophthalmopathy and Graves' hyperthyroidism. TCRdb analysed the multiplex PCR reads with MiXCR anew, one entry per CDR3 protein. The table shows around 600,000 distinct CDR3 sequences, with roughly two fifths occurring only once. The specimen sequenced was peripheral blood. These receptors were collected from an adult man with Graves' ophthalmopathy. The CDR3 runs from the conserved cysteine through the conserved F or W. A D gene is named only where the DNA matches it firmly. Rows may omit the clone size; those that give it use once, few, many or a size class.

v_call	d_call	cdr3_length	j_call	clone_size	cdr3_nt	cdr3_aa
TRBV7-3	TRBD1	15	TRBJ2-7	-	TGTGCCAGCAGCTCGCCTCCACAGGGGTTACACGAGCAGTACTTC	CASSSPPQGLHEQYF
TRBV6-5	-	15	TRBJ2-7	-	TGTGCCAGCAGAGATTTACAGGGAAGCTCCTACGAGCAGTACTTC	CASRDLQGSSYEQYF
TRBV10-3	-	14	TRBJ2-2	-	TGTGCCATCAGTGTCAGGGAGTACACCGGGGAGCTGTTTTTT	CAISVREYTGELFF
TRBV5-1	-	15	TRBJ2-7	many	TGCGCCAGCAGCCCCCCTGCACCCCTTTCCTACGAGCAGTACTTC	CASSPPAPLSYEQYF
TRBV5-1	-	12	TRBJ2-5	many	TGCGCCAGCAGCTCTACCCAAGAGACCCAGTACTTC	CASSSTQETQYF
TRBV25-1	-	15	TRBJ1-1	-	TGTGCCAGCAGTTTATCGCGGAGCGGGTACACTGAAGCTTTCTTT	CASSLSRSGYTEAFF
TRBV27	-	14	TRBJ1-5	few	TGTGCCAGCAGTCCCCTCGTGGGCAATCAGCCCCAGCATTTT	CASSPLVGNQPQHF
TRBV7-8	TRBD2	16	TRBJ2-7	many	TGTGCCAGCAGCCCGCCGGGGGGCGGGAGGATCTACGAGCAGTACTTC	CASSPPGGGRIYEQYF
TRBV5-1	-	15	TRBJ2-2	few	TGCGCCAGCAGCTTGGCCTTGGGGAACACCGGGGAGCTGTTTTTT	CASSLALGNTGELFF
TRBV20-1	TRBD2	15	TRBJ2-7	-	TGCAGTGCCGCCGGGACTAGCGGGAGCGGGTACGAGCAGTACTTC	CSAAGTSGSGYEQYF
TRBV2	-	12	TRBJ1-3	many	TGTGCCAGCAGTGAACAGTACAACACCATATATTTT	CASSEQYNTIYF
TRBV29-1	-	13	TRBJ1-1	many	TGCAGCGTTGCGACAAGGTTGAACACTGAAGCTTTCTTT	CSVATRLNTEAFF
TRBV5-4	-	13	TRBJ1-2	few	TGTGCCAGCAGCTTGGATGGGGCGAACGGCTACACCTTC	CASSLDGANGYTF
TRBV19	-	16	TRBJ2-2	once	TGTGCCAGTAGTACCATCAGCGAGAGAGGTACCGGGGAGCTGTTTTTT	CASSTISERGTGELFF
TRBV12-5	-	13	TRBJ1-6	-	TGTGCTAGTGGTGACTTAGGGAATTCACCCCTCCACTTT	CASGDLGNSPLHF
TRBV20-1	-	14	TRBJ2-7	-	TGCAGTGCTAGGAGGCCAGGGGATACCTACGAGCAGTGCTTC	CSARRPGDTYEQCF
TRBV12-3/TRBV12-4	TRBD1	16	TRBJ2-6	-	TGTGCCAGCAGGAGGACAGGGGGCCCCGGGGCCAACGTCCTGACTTTC	CASRRTGGPGANVLTF
TRBV7-2	TRBD2	15	TRBJ2-5	-	TGTGCCAGCAGCTTAGGGGCGGGAGGTGTTGAGACCCAGTACTTC	CASSLGAGGVETQYF
TRBV9	-	13	TRBJ1-2	many	TGTGCCAGCAGCCCCAGGGCCAGGCAGGGCTACACCTTC	CASSPRARQGYTF
TRBV20-1	TRBD2	14	TRBJ2-7	-	TGCAGTGCCCCTCTATTAGCGGGAGGTCTCGAGCAGTACTTC	CSAPLLAGGLEQYF
TRBV2	TRBD1	12	TRBJ1-2	-	TGTGCCAGCAGTGATCAGGGGGCGGAAGATACCTTC	CASSDQGAEDTF
TRBV25-1	-	13	TRBJ1-1	few	TGTGCCAGCAGTGTATTAAGTAGCACTGAAGCTTTCTTT	CASSVLSSTEAFF
TRBV25-1	-	15	TRBJ2-3	-	TGTGCCAGCAGTAGAGGCGCGACAGGCACAGATACGCAGTATTTT	CASSRGATGTDTQYF
TRBV7-9	-	15	TRBJ1-6	-	TGTGCCAGCAGCTTATGGGAACAGGGCCTGTCACCCCTCCACTTT	CASSLWEQGLSPLHF
TRBV29-1	TRBD2	14	TRBJ2-7	-	TGCAGCTTAAGAAGCGGGGGGGCCACCTACGAGCAGTACTTC	CSLRSGGATYEQYF
TRBV7-2	-	14	TRBJ2-5	many	TGTGCCAGCAGCTTGAGGAGGTTACAAGAGACCCAGTACTTC	CASSLRRLQETQYF
TRBV12-3/TRBV12-4	-	14	TRBJ1-1	many	TGTGCCAGCACCTGGGACCCGCTGAACACTGAAGCTTTCTTT	CASTWDPLNTEAFF
TRBV10-3	TRBD1	15	TRBJ2-7	-	TGTGCCAGCAGAGCCTCCGGGACAGGGGACTACGAGCAGTACTTC	CASRASGTGDYEQYF
TRBV29-1	TRBD1	15	TRBJ1-2	few	TGCAGCGCGGGGGGGGTTGCAGGGGGGGACTATGGCTACACCTTC	CSAGGVAGGDYGYTF
TRBV25-1	-	17	TRBJ1-5	-	TGCGCCAGCAGCCACACGAACGTTTTTAGACAGGATCAGCCCCTGCATTTT	CASSHTNVFRQDQPLHF
TRBV19	TRBD1	18	TRBJ2-2	few	TGTGCCAGTAGTCTTGGGTTTGAACCGGGACAGGGTCGCGGGGAGCTGTTTTTT	CASSLGFEPGQGRGELFF
TRBV20-1	TRBD1	14	TRBJ2-5	many	TGCAGTGCTCCCCGACAGGGTAGGAGAGAGACCCAGTACTTC	CSAPRQGRRETQYF
TRBV19	-	14	TRBJ1-1	-	TGTGCCAGTAGATGGGGGGATGCGAACACTGAAGCTTTCTTT	CASRWGDANTEAFF
TRBV20-1	TRBD1	14	TRBJ2-2	many	TGCAGTGCTAGAGCCCAGGGGGCATCCGGGGAGCTGTTTTTT	CSARAQGASGELFF
TRBV7-8	TRBD2	17	TRBJ2-7	-	TGTGCCAGCAGCTTACCACTAGCGGGAGACTTCTCCTCTGGCCAGTACTTC	CASSLPLAGDFSSGQYF
TRBV4-2	-	15	TRBJ1-1	many	TGTGCCAGCAGCCAAGATCCGACGGGGAACACTGAAGCTTTCTTT	CASSQDPTGNTEAFF
TRBV2	-	16	TRBJ1-6	many	TGTGCCAGCAGTGGACAGGCAAGCTCCTATAATTCACCCCTCCACTTT	CASSGQASSYNSPLHF
TRBV29-1	-	12	TRBJ1-2	-	TGCAGCGTTCACCGGGATGGAACGAGCTACACCTTC	CSVHRDGTSYTF
TRBV19	-	12	TRBJ1-2	-	TGTGCCAGTAGCCCGGGGGCGAGTGGCTACACCTTC	CASSPGASGYTF
TRBV10-2	-	15	TRBJ1-6	-	TGCGCCAGCAACCCCCCACTCGGACGCGATTCACCCCTCCACTTT	CASNPPLGRDSPLHF
TRBV10-3	TRBD1	18	TRBJ2-6	many	TGTGCCAGCAGAGGACCAGGGGGCGCCCTCTCTGGGGCCAACGTCCTGACTTTC	CASRGPGGALSGANVLTF
TRBV10-3	-	14	TRBJ2-2	-	TGTGCCATCACGGACCCCCCGGACACCGGGGAGCTGTTTTTT	CAITDPPDTGELFF
TRBV29-1	TRBD1	17	TRBJ1-1	many	TGCAGCGTTCTGGGACTTTGGGGGGACAGCCCGAACACTGAAGCTTTCTTT	CSVLGLWGDSPNTEAFF
TRBV25-1	-	14	TRBJ2-6	-	TGTGCCAGCCTAAGCTCCGGGGGGGCCAACGTCCTGACTTTC	CASLSSGGANVLTF
TRBV4-1	TRBD1	16	TRBJ2-2	-	TGCGCCAGCAGCCCTCCCGGGACAGGGCGTCCCGGGGAGCTGTTTTTT	CASSPPGTGRPGELFF
TRBV29-1	-	13	TRBJ1-1	-	TGCAGCGTTGAAGGGGAAATCAACACTGAAGCTTTCTTT	CSVEGEINTEAFF
TRBV2	-	15	TRBJ1-2	-	TGTGCCAGCAGTGAACGGGCAGGGGTCGAATATGGCTACACCTTC	CASSERAGVEYGYTF
TRBV7-8	TRBD1	16	TRBJ2-7	few	TGTGCCAGCAGCTTAGTGGGACAGGGGGGCTCCTACGAGCAGTACTTC	CASSLVGQGGSYEQYF
TRBV5-8	TRBD1	12	TRBJ1-2	many	TGTGCCAGCAGAGGGGACAGTGGCGGCTACACCTTC	CASRGDSGGYTF
TRBV10-3	-	13	TRBJ1-2	many	TGTGCCATTTACGAAGAGAATCACTATGGCTACACCTTC	CAIYEENHYGYTF
TRBV12-3/TRBV12-4	-	14	TRBJ2-5	-	TGTGCCAGCACTAAGCGTGGGGCAGGGGAGACCCAGTACTTC	CASTKRGAGETQYF
TRBV19	-	14	TRBJ1-2	-	TGTGCCAGTACCCCTGCAGGGGCGGCACATGGCTACACCTTC	CASTPAGAAHGYTF
TRBV6-5	TRBD1	13	TRBJ2-7	many	TGTGCCAGCAGACCGGGACAGGGCTTGATGCAGTACTTC	CASRPGQGLMQYF
TRBV10-2	TRBD2	15	TRBJ2-5	-	TGCGCCAGCAGCCTGACTAGCACGTTCCAAGAGACCCAGTACTTC	CASSLTSTFQETQYF
TRBV5-1	-	15	TRBJ1-1	-	TGCGCCAGCAGCTTGTCCCAATACACGAGCACTGAAGCTTTCTTT	CASSLSQYTSTEAFF
TRBV25-1	TRBD1	15	TRBJ1-2	-	TGTGCCAGCAGTGTGGGGACAGTAGGAAACTATGGCTACACCTTC	CASSVGTVGNYGYTF
TRBV7-6	-	16	TRBJ2-5	-	TGTGCCAGCAGCTTAGGACAGGGACTACCACAAGAGACCCAGTACTTC	CASSLGQGLPQETQYF
TRBV20-1	-	15	TRBJ1-2	few	TGCAGTGCTAGGGGGGGGCAGGGGCGGAACTATGGCTACACCTTC	CSARGGQGRNYGYTF
TRBV10-2	TRBD1	14	TRBJ1-6	many	TGCGCCAGCAGCCGGACAGGGGGCGATTCACCCCTCCACTTT	CASSRTGGDSPLHF
TRBV19	-	14	TRBJ1-1	many	TGTGCCAGTAGTATAGAAGGCGTGGACCGACGGGCTTTCTTT	CASSIEGVDRRAFF